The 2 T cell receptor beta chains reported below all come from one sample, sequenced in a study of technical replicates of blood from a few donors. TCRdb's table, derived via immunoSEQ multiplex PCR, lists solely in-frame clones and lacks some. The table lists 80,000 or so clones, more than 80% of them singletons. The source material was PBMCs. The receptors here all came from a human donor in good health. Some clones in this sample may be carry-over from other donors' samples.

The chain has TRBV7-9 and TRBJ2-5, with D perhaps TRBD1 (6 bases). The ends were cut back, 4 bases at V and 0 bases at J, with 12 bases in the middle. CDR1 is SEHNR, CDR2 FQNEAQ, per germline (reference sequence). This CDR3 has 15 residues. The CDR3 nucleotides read TGTGCCAGCAGCTGCTACAGGGTCCACCAAGAGACCCAGTACTTC. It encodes CASSCYRVHQETQYF.

The CDR3 here is CASSLVRPLAGGYEQYF. The CDR3 DNA reads as TGTGCCAGCAGCTTAGTCCGCCCACTAGCGGGGGGGTACGAGCAGTACTTC. The chain links TRBV7-2 to TRBJ2-7, with 13 bases identical to TRBD2. The CDR3 totals 17 residues. CDR1 SGHTA and CDR2 FQGNSA come from the germline V gene. V trimming: 1 base; J trimming: 4 bases; junction bases outside the gene matches: 7.